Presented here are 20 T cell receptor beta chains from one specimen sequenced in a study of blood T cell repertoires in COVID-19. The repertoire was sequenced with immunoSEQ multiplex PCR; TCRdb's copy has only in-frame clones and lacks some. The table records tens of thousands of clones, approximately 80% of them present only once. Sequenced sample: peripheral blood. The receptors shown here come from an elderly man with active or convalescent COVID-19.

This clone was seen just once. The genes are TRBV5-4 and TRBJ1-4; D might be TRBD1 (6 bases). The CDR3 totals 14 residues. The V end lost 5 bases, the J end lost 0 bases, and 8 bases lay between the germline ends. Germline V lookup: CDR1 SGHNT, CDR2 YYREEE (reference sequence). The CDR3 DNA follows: TGTGCCAGCAGTCGACAGGCAACTAATGAAAAACTGTTTTTT. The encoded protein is CASSRQATNEKLFF.

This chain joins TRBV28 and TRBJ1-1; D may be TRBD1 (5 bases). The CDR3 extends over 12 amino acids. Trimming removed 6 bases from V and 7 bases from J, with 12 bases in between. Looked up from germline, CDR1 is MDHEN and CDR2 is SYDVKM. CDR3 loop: CASRFSTDEAFF. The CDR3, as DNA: TGTGCCAGCAGGTTCTCGACAGATGAAGCTTTCTTT. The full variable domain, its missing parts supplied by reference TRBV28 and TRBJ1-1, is DVKVTQSSRYLVKRTGEKVFLECVQDMDHENMFWYRQDPGLGLRLIYFSYDVKMKEKGDIPEGYSVSREKKERFSLILESASTNQTSMYLCASRFSTDEAFFGQGTRLTVV.

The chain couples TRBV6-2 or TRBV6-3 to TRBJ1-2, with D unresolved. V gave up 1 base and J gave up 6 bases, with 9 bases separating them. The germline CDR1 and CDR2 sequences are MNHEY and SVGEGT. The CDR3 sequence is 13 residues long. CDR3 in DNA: TGTGCCAGCAGTTACTTACAGTCTGATGGCTACACCTTC. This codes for CASSYLQSDGYTF.

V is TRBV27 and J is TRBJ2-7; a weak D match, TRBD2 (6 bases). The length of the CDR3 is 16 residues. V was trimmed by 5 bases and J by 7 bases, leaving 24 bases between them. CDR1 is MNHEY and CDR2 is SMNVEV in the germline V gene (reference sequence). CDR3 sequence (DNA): TGTGCCAGCAGTCTCCCCCGACTAGTGACGGCCGGGGAGCAGTACTTC. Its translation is CASSLPRLVTAGEQYF.

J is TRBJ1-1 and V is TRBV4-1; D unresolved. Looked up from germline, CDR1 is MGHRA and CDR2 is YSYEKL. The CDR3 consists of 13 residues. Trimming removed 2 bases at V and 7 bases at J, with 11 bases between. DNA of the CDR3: TGCGCCAGCAGCCAACGGAGCTCGGGTGAAGCTTTCTTT. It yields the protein CASSQRSSGEAFF.

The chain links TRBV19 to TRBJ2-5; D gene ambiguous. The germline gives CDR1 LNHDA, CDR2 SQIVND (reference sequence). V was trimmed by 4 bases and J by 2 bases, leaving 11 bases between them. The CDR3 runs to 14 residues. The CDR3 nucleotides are TGTGCCAGTAGTACCCAAGCTAAACAAGAGACCCAGTACTTC. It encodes CASSTQAKQETQYF.

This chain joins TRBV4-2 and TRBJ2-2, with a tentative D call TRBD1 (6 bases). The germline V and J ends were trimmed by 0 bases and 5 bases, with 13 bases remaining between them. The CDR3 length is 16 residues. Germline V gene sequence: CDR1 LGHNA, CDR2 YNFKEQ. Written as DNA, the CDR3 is TGTGCCAGCAGCCAAGATTGGTGGGGGCAGACCGGGGAGCTGTTTTTT. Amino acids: CASSQDWWGQTGELFF.

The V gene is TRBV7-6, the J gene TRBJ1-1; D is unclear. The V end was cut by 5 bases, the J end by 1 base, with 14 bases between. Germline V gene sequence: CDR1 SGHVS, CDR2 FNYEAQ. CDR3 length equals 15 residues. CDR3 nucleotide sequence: TGTGCCAGCAGCCTAACGGGGTCCTCGAACACTGAAGCTTTCTTT. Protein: CASSLTGSSNTEAFF.

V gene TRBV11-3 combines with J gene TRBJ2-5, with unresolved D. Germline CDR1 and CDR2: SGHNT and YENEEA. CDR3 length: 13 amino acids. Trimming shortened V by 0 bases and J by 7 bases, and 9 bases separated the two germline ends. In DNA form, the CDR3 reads TGTGCCAGCAGCTTAGATCGCAGTTCGACCCAGTACTTC. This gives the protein CASSLDRSSTQYF.

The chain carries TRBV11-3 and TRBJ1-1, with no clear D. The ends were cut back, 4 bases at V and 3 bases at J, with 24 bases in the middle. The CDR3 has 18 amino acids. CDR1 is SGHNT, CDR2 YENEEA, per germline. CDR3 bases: TGTGCCAGCAGCTCTTCTCATCCCAACCACGGACTAGACACTGAAGCTTTCTTT. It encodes CASSSSHPNHGLDTEAFF.

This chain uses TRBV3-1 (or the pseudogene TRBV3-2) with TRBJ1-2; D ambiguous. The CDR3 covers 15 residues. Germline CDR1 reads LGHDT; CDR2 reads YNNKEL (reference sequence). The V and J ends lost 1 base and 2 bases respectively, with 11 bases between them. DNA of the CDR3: TGTGCCAGCAGCCAAGCGCGACACTTGAACTATGGCTACACCTTC. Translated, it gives CASSQARHLNYGYTF.

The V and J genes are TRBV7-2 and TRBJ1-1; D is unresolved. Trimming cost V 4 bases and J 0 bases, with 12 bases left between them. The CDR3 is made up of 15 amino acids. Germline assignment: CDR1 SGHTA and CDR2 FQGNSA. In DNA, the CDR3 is TGTGCCAGCAGCTCTAATACGGGTTTGAACACTGAAGCTTTCTTT. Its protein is CASSSNTGLNTEAFF.

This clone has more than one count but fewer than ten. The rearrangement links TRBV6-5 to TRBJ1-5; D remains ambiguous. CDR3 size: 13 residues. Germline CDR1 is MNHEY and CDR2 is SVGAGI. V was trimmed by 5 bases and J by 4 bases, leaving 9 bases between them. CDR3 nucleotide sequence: TGTGCCAGCAGTAGAGATTTGAATCAGCCCCAGCATTTT. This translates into CASSRDLNQPQHF.

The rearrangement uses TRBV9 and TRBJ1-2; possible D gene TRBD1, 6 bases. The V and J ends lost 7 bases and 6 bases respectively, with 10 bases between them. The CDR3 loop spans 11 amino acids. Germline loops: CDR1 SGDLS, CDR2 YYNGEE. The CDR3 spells CASSSGDGYTF. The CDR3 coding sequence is TGTGCCAGCTCATCAGGGGATGGCTACACCTTC.

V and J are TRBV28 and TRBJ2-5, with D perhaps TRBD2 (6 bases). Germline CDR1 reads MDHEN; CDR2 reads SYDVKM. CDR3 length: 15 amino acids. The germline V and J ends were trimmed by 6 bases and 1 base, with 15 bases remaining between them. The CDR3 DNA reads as TGTGCCAGCAGCCGACCGGGAGCGGCCCAAGAGACCCAGTACTTC. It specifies CASSRPGAAQETQYF.

CDR3 in amino acids: CASSFGTGWETQYF. In nucleotides, the CDR3 is TGTGCCAGCAGCTTTGGGACAGGGTGGGAGACCCAGTACTTC. The rearrangement joins TRBV7-9 to TRBJ2-5; 9 nucleotides agree with TRBD1. The ends lost 3 bases at V and 5 bases at J; junction bases unmatched: 4. Germline V lookup: CDR1 SEHNR, CDR2 FQNEAQ (reference sequence). CDR3 length: 14 amino acids.

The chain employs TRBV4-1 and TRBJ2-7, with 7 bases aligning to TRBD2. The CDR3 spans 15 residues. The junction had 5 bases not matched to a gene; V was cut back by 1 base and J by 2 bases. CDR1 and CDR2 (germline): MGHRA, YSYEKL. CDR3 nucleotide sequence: TGCGCCAGCAGCCAAGTGGCGGGAGTCCCCTACGAGCAGTACTTC. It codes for CASSQVAGVPYEQYF.

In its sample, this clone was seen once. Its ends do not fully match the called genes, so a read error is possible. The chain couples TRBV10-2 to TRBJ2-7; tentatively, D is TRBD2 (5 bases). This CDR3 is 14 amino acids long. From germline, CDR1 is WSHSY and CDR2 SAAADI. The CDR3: CASWSTRLSAEQCF. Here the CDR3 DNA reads TGCGCCAGCTGGAGCACGAGACTAAGCGCCGAGCAGTGCTTC.

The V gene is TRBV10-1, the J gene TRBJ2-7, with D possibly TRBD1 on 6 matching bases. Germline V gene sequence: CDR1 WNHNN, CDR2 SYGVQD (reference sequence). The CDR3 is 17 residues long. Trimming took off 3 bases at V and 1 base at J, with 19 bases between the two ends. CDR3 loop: CASSEPGTSSTSYEQYF. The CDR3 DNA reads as TGCGCCAGCAGTGAACCGGGGACATCCTCCACTTCCTACGAGCAGTACTTC.

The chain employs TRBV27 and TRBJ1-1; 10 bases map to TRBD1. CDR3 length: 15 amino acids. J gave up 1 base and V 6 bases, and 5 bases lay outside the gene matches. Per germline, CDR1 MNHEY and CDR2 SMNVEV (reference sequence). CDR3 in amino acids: CASSPRQGANTEAFF. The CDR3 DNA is TGTGCCAGCAGCCCAAGACAGGGGGCGAACACTGAAGCTTTCTTT.